What follows is one T cell receptor beta chain and its context. The antigen is not known. The sample belongs to a study of cytomegalovirus exposure and HLA in healthy donors. Notes on the study in general: There were some public TCRs occurring in many donors, but most TCR sequences were rare.

13 Jbeta primers and 60 Vbeta primers were used for the PCR. Libraries were prepared by immunoSEQ multiplex PCR; TCRdb keeps only in-frame clonotypes and omits some of them. The sample gives 100,000 to 150,000 clones, around 86% of which show up once; about 0.74% is in the top ten. Sample: PBMCs. This TCR was recovered from a man between 18 and 35 years old in good health and CMV-seronegative.

The CDR3 sequence: CASSPGTADYGYTF. The CDR3 DNA is TGTGCCAGCAGTCCAGGGACTGCGGACTATGGCTACACCTTC. The chain recombines TRBV6-5 with TRBJ1-2, with TRBD1 as a possible D gene (5 bases). Germline CDR1 reads MNHEY; CDR2 reads SVGAGI. The CDR3 runs to 14 residues. V lost 5 bases to trimming and J lost 3 bases, with 13 bases between them.